This T cell receptor (beta chain) derives from a study of OX40 agonist ivuxolimab in advanced cancers. Study background: Males comprised around 80% of the group, whose mean age was about 60 years (range roughly 20 to 85).

Study-wide results and limits: The study found that CD8+ T cells averaged more expanded clones than CD4+. Several nonresponders also turned out to have low normalized T-cell clonal expansion. Not determined was the antigen specificity of the expanded peripheral T cells.

Comment on this clone: The antigen is undetermined.

Clones were read by immunoSEQ multiplex PCR, and TCRdb kept only the in-frame ones, dropping some. The repertoire holds more than 25,000 clones, approximately 86% seen once, with more than 20% in the top ten. This clonotype originated in an adult with an advanced solid tumor such as melanoma, head and neck, liver or kidney cancer. This specimen was CD4+ or CD8+ T cells sorted from blood, taken in a trial of the OX40 agonist ivuxolimab.

CDR3 sequence (DNA): TGTGCCAGCAGCGCCTGGACTAGCGGGAGGGCAGATACGCAGTATTTT. Its protein product is CASSAWTSGRADTQYF. The chain recombines TRBV9 with TRBJ2-3; 15 bases map to TRBD2. CDR3 length equals 16 residues. The germline V gene has CDR1 SGDLS and CDR2 YYNGEE. The V gene end was trimmed by 3 bases and the J gene end by 4 bases; junction bases not matched to a gene: 3. Full variable domain (rest looked up from reference TRBV9 and TRBJ2-3): DSGVTQTPKHLITATGQRVTLRCSPRSGDLSVYWYQQSLDQGLQFLIQYYNGEERAKGNILERFSAQQFPDLHSELNLSSLELGDSALYFCASSAWTSGRADTQYFGPGTRLTVL.